This TCR beta chain derives from a study of cytomegalovirus exposure and HLA in healthy donors. General study points: The study flagged about 150 TCR beta chains as cytomegalovirus-associated. Through in vitro validation, three CMV-associated chains were shown to be specific for CMV antigens. While the bulk of TCR sequences proved rare, some public TCRs turned up in many donors.

The repertoire was sequenced with immunoSEQ multiplex PCR; TCRdb's copy has only in-frame clones and lacks some. The sample includes about 110,000 clones, nearly 97% of them seen just once. The germline gives CDR1 MNHEY, CDR2 SMNVEV (reference sequence). The CDR3 has 12 residues. V was pared by 5 bases and J by 10 bases, with 8 bases of the junction left unmatched. The count of this clone is one. Its antigen is undetermined. The chain is built from TRBV27 and TRBJ2-7; 7 bases map to TRBD1. What was sequenced was PBMCs. The TCR was taken from a young woman in good health and CMV-seronegative. CDR3 DNA: TGTGCCAGCAGTCCTACAGGGGCCACTCAGTACTTC. Its protein product is CASSPTGATQYF.